A single sample is the source of the 9 T cell receptor beta chains below, sequenced in a study of cytomegalovirus exposure and HLA in healthy donors (dated by TCRdb to 2017 to 2019). To prepare the library, the immunoSEQ multiplex PCR assay was applied. For the multiplex PCR, a mixture combining 60 forward primers for TCR Vbeta segments and 13 reverse primers for TCR Jbeta segments was used. In its TCRdb copy, this immuneACCESS table keeps in-frame sequences only and misses some clones. Where compared with another copy, unresolved V genes explain less than half of these, and the others have no known cause. The sample profile shows 100,000 to 150,000 clones; around 80% of them were found once. The ten largest make up around 5% of the sample. Sequenced input: PBMCs. These receptors were obtained from a man aged 30 to 45 in good health and CMV-seronegative.

V usage is TRBV5-1 and J usage is TRBJ1-1; 7 bases map to TRBD1. The CDR3 is 13 residues long. Trimming took 5 bases from V and 1 from J; bases not matched to a gene: 2. CDR1 is SGHRS and CDR2 is YFSETQ in the germline V gene. CDR3 sequence: CASRGQTNTEAFF. The CDR3 DNA sequence: TGCGCCAGCAGGGGACAGACGAACACTGAAGCTTTCTTT.

J is TRBJ2-7 and V is TRBV7-2; no clear D. Germline lookup yields CDR1 SGHTA and CDR2 FQGNSA. With 8 bases removed from V and 6 bases from J, the gap between germline ends came to 8 bases. This CDR3 is 10 amino acids long. The CDR3 sequence: CASGEFEQYF. CDR3 nucleotides: TGTGCCAGCGGAGAATTCGAGCAGTACTTC.

The chain has TRBV19 and TRBJ1-2; a weak D match, TRBD1 (5 bases). The V end was cut by 3 bases, the J end by 2 bases, with 10 bases between. Germline V gives CDR1 LNHDA, CDR2 SQIVND (reference sequence). The CDR3 contains 14 residues. The CDR3 spells CASSMSGKNYGYTF. Here the CDR3 DNA reads TGTGCCAGTAGTATGTCAGGGAAAAACTATGGCTACACCTTC.

This clone was seen a handful of times. This chain uses TRBV4-3 with TRBJ2-3; 7 bases are a match to TRBD1. J lost 4 bases, V lost 0 bases, and 10 bases had no gene match. Germline assignment: CDR1 LGHNA and CDR2 YSLEER. The CDR3 has 17 amino acids. The chain's CDR3 is CASSQDHRQGHADTQYF. The CDR3, as DNA: TGCGCCAGCAGCCAAGATCACCGACAGGGTCACGCAGATACGCAGTATTTT.

The chain has TRBV5-4 and TRBJ1-1, with D possibly being TRBD1 (5 bases). There are 12 residues in the CDR3. Germline CDR1 reads SGHNT; CDR2 reads YYREEE (reference sequence). Between the trimmed V and J ends, which lost 4 bases and 1 base, there was a span of 5 bases. In nucleotides, the CDR3 is TGTGCCAGCAGCGGACAGAACACTGAAGCTTTCTTT. Translating gives CASSGQNTEAFF.

The gene calls are TRBV15 and TRBJ2-7; D is possibly TRBD2 (5 bases). Germline loops: CDR1 LNHNV, CDR2 YYDKDF (reference sequence). The CDR3 spans 13 residues. V lost 4 bases and J lost 4, with 11 bases in between. CDR3 sequence: CATSIGGSYEQYF. DNA of the CDR3: TGTGCCACCAGCATAGGAGGCTCGTACGAGCAGTACTTC.

The rearrangement joins TRBV6-5 to TRBJ2-5, with TRBD2 matching 15 bases. Germline assignment: CDR1 MNHEY and CDR2 SVGAGI. V was pared by 2 bases and J by 2 bases, with 0 bases of the junction left unmatched. The CDR3 has 16 residues. CDR3 bases: TGTGCCAGCAGTTACGGGACTAGCGGGGGGCAAGAGACCCAGTACTTC. It is translated as CASSYGTSGGQETQYF.

This clone has only one observation. The chain employs TRBV30 and TRBJ2-2; D is perhaps TRBD1 (6 bases). Looked up from germline, CDR1 is GTSNPN and CDR2 is SVGIG (reference sequence). CDR3 length: 15 residues. V lost 4 bases and J lost 0, with 12 bases in between. CDR3 sequence (DNA): TGTGCCTGGAAAAGGACAGCCTCGAACACCGGGGAGCTGTTTTTT. Its translation: CAWKRTASNTGELFF.

The genes are TRBV29-1 and TRBJ2-7, with 8 nucleotides matching TRBD1. The CDR3 has 14 amino acids. Trimming at V came to 5 bases and at J to 1 base, leaving 7 bases not matched to a gene. The germline gives CDR1 SQVTM, CDR2 ANQGSEA. This chain's CDR3 is CSVSTGGGSYEQYF. The CDR3 DNA is TGCAGCGTTTCTACAGGGGGTGGGTCCTACGAGCAGTACTTC.